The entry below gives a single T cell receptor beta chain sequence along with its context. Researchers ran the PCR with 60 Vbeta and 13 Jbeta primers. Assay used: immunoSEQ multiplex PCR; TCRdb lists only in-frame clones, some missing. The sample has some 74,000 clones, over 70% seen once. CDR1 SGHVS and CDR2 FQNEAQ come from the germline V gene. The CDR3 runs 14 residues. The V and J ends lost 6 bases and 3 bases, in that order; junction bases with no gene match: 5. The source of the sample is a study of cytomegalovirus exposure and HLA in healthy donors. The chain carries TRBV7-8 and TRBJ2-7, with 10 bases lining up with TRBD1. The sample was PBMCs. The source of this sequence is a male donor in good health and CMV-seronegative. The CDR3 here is CASRAWDRGYEQYF. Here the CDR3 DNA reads TGTGCCAGCAGGGCCTGGGACAGGGGCTACGAGCAGTACTTC.